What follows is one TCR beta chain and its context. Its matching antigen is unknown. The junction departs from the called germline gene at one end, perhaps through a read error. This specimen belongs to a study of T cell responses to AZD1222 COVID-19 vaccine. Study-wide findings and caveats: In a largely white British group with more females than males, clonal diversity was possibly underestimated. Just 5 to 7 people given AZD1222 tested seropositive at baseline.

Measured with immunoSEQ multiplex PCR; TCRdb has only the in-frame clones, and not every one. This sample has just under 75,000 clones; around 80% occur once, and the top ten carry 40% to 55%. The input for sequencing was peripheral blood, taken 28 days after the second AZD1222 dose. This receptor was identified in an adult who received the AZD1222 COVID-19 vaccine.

CDR3 region: CASSPGQGRSHF. DNA for the CDR3: TGTGCCAGCAGTCCCGGACAGGGAAGGTCCCACTTC. The rearrangement links TRBV28 to TRBJ2-7; 8 positions match TRBD1. The germline V gene has CDR1 MDHEN and CDR2 SYDVKM. The CDR3 contains 12 residues.